This entry is about one T cell receptor (beta chain). Source study methods: The assay estimated nucleated cells by amplifying reference gene primers. This table comes from immunoSEQ multiplex PCR, and its TCRdb copy is limited to in-frame clones, with some not included. V, J and clone size reflect that table, while D and trimming were determined from the DNA. This table holds roughly 110,000 clones, about 91% found once. The data were taken from a study of blood T cell repertoires in COVID-19. Study in general: Sources were T cells, B-cell-depleted T cells, or PBMCs; the material itself was cDNA or gDNA.

The length of the CDR3 is 14 residues. V lost 6 bases and J lost 4, with 16 bases in between. Germline-derived CDR1 and CDR2 are MNHEY and SMNVEV (reference sequence). The chain joins TRBV27 to TRBJ2-7, with D perhaps matching TRBD1 (6 bases). The clonotype comes from a man aged 50 to 59 with active or convalescent COVID-19. Sequencing used peripheral blood. CDR3 sequence reads: CASRTQGLSYEQYF. In nucleotides, the CDR3 is TGTGCCAGCAGGACCCAGGGGCTATCTTACGAGCAGTACTTC.